One and the same sample provided the 2 T cell receptor beta chains below, sequenced in a study of T-cell memory formation after mild COVID-19. Each CDR3 protein gets one entry after TCRdb re-called the 5' RACE reads with MiXCR. The sample has hundreds of thousands of distinct CDR3 sequences, 20% seen once. Sample: PBMCs or a T cell subset sorted from them (not recorded which). The receptors were gathered from an adult woman who had mild COVID-19 (a few samples of this study predate the infection). Cell type and time point are not known.

With respect to this clonotype: The junction departs from germline at one end; a sequencing error may be responsible. The J gene is TRBJ2-1, the V gene TRBV7-6; 16 bases align to TRBD2. The CDR3 is made up of 18 amino acids. Germline V gives CDR1 SGHVS, CDR2 FNYEAQ. DNA for the CDR3: TGTGCCAGCAGCCTAGCGGGACTAGCGGGAGGGCGACGGGATGAGCAGTTCTTC. This gives the protein CASSLAGLAGGRRDEQFF.

In this sample, this clonotype turned up a few times. The rearrangement links TRBV24-1 to TRBJ2-1; D perhaps matches TRBD2 (5 bases). Trimming removed 10 bases from V and 8 bases from J, with 17 bases in between. Germline CDR1 KGHDR, CDR2 SFDVKD. The CDR3 runs to 13 residues. DNA for the CDR3: TGTGCCACTCAGGTGGGAGCTATGGATGAGCAGTTCTTC. Translation: CATQVGAMDEQFF.